These 8 T cell receptor beta chains share one sample of origin, sequenced in a study of identical twins. Each CDR3 protein is one row after TCRdb ran MiXCR on the 5' RACE reads. The repertoire includes 200,000 to 250,000 distinct CDR3 sequences, over 9.5% of them detected once, and 4% to 5% sits in the top ten. These data were also reused for a study on yellow fever vaccine responses in identical twins.

Sequenced material: memory (CD45RO+) T cells sorted from blood. These receptors were collected from a woman aged 18-29 years in good health.

This clonotype was seen many times. This chain connects TRBV4-1 to TRBJ1-2; D gene unclear. In germline, CDR1 is MGHRA, CDR2 YSYEKL. V gave up 0 bases and J gave up 2 bases, with 7 bases separating them. This CDR3 region has 14 residues. The CDR3 bases are TGCGCCAGCAGCCAAGATTGGGCGAACTATGGCTACACCTTC. It codes for CASSQDWANYGYTF.

The chain carries TRBV3-1 and TRBJ2-7, with D uncertain. V was trimmed by 1 base and J by 3 bases, leaving 7 bases between them. This CDR3 has 13 amino acids. Germline V gene data show CDR1 as LGHDT and CDR2 as YNNKEL (reference sequence). Written as DNA, the CDR3 is TGTGCCAGCAGCCAAGCCCACGGCTACGAGCAGTACTTC. This sequence encodes CASSQAHGYEQYF.

The chain uses TRBV2 and TRBJ2-1, with 7 bases identical to TRBD2. The junction had 8 bases not matched to a gene; V was cut back by 6 bases and J by 0 bases. The CDR3 has 16 amino acids. CDR1 is SNHLY, CDR2 FYNNEI, per germline. Written as DNA, the CDR3 is TGTGCCAGCAGGGGACTACCGTCTTCCTCCTACAATGAGCAGTTCTTC. The encoded protein is CASRGLPSSSYNEQFF.

This clonotype came up many times. V is TRBV7-2 and J is TRBJ2-3; D unresolved. Germline assignment: CDR1 SGHTA and CDR2 FQGNSA. The CDR3 length is 15 residues. V lost 1 base to trimming and J lost 0 bases, with 8 bases between them. CDR3 bases: TGTGCCAGCAGCTTAGTGCGGCTAAGCACAGATACGCAGTATTTT. Its protein is CASSLVRLSTDTQYF. The whole variable domain, filled in from reference TRBV7-2 and TRBJ2-3, reads GAGVSQSPSNKVTEKGKDVELRCDPISGHTALYWYRQSLGQGLEFLIYFQGNSAPDKSGLPSDRFSAERTGGSVSTLTIQRTQQEDSAVYLCASSLVRLSTDTQYFGPGTRLTVL.

This clonotype showed up many times. The V and J genes are TRBV4-1 and TRBJ2-2; 7 bases are a match to TRBD1. Germline V gene data show CDR1 as MGHRA and CDR2 as YSYEKL. CDR3 length: 14 residues. Unmatched junction bases numbered 5, after V lost 4 bases and J lost 6 bases. The CDR3 spells CASSPDRVPGELFF. The CDR3 region has the DNA TGCGCCAGCAGCCCCGACAGGGTCCCCGGGGAGCTGTTTTTT.

There are a few counts of this clonotype. The V and J genes are TRBV20-1 and TRBJ2-1; either TRBD1 or TRBD2 may fit D (6 bases each). Germline V gene sequence: CDR1 DFQATT, CDR2 SNEGSKA (reference sequence). Trimming pared 2 bases from V and 7 bases from J, leaving 18 bases between. The CDR3 has 15 amino acids. The CDR3 nucleotides are TGCAGTGCTAGAAAGGGGGGTTCTAGCCTGAATGAGCAGTTCTTC. This gives the protein CSARKGGSSLNEQFF.

This clonotype was observed a handful of times. J is TRBJ2-5 and V is TRBV28, with D maybe TRBD2 (5 bases). This CDR3 is built from 15 residues. Germline V gene data show CDR1 as MDHEN and CDR2 as SYDVKM. The V and J ends lost 3 bases and 4 bases respectively, with 15 bases between them. The DNA of the CDR3 is TGTGCCAGCAGTTTCCCGTTTCCGAGCGGAGAGACCCAGTACTTC. Translated: CASSFPFPSGETQYF. The variable domain in full, completed from reference TRBV28 and TRBJ2-5, reads DVKVTQSSRYLVKRTGEKVFLECVQDMDHENMFWYRQDPGLGLRLIYFSYDVKMKEKGDIPEGYSVSREKKERFSLILESASTNQTSMYLCASSFPFPSGETQYFGPGTRLLVL.

The rearrangement joins TRBV5-1 to TRBJ1-6, with D perhaps TRBD1 (5 bases). Per germline, CDR1 SGHRS and CDR2 YFSETQ. Trimming took off 4 bases at V and 6 bases at J, with 11 bases between the two ends. The CDR3 spans 14 residues. DNA of the CDR3: TGCGCCAGCAGCCCGGGACTATCTAATTCACCCCTCCACTTT. Its translation is CASSPGLSNSPLHF.